These T cell receptor beta chains were read from a single sample in a study of CD8 T cells in ankylosing spondylitis. Each CDR3 protein gets one entry after TCRdb re-called the 5' RACE reads with MiXCR. The table has 150,000 to 200,000 distinct CDR3 sequences, about 17% seen once. The sample was blood, either unsorted or a sorted T cell fraction (not recorded which). The receptors come from a male donor with ankylosing spondylitis or in good health (not recorded which). Each CDR3 is given with its conserved first and last residue. The D gene is left open where the match is weak. Only some rows state a clone size, as once, few, many or a class for expanded clones.

cdr3_nt: TGTGCCAGCAGCTGGGACTGGTTAGGCTACACCTTC
cdr3_aa: CASSWDWLGYTF
v_call: TRBV7-2
j_call: TRBJ1-2
clone_size: many
d_call: .

cdr3_nt: TGTGCCATCAGACCTAGCGGAAACAACACCGGGGAGCTGTTTTTT
cdr3_aa: CAIRPSGNNTGELFF
v_call: TRBV10-3
j_call: TRBJ2-2
clone_size: many
d_call: TRBD2

cdr3_nt: TGTGCCAGCAGCCAAGGGACTTTATCTTTCTACGAGCAGTACTTC
cdr3_aa: CASSQGTLSFYEQYF
v_call: TRBV3-1
j_call: TRBJ2-7
clone_size: .
d_call: .

cdr3_nt: TGCGCCAGCAGCGTTCAGGGGGATCGGACAGATACGCAGTATTTT
cdr3_aa: CASSVQGDRTDTQYF
v_call: TRBV5-1
j_call: TRBJ2-3
clone_size: .
d_call: TRBD1

cdr3_nt: TGCGCCAGCAGCATGAGGGGAAGCTCCTACGAGCAGTACTTC
cdr3_aa: CASSMRGSSYEQYF
v_call: TRBV5-1
j_call: TRBJ2-7
clone_size: many
d_call: .

cdr3_nt: TGTGCCAGCAGCGTAGGTGGACTAGCCGATGAGCAGTTCTTC
cdr3_aa: CASSVGGLADEQFF
v_call: TRBV9
j_call: TRBJ2-1
clone_size: many
d_call: TRBD2

cdr3_nt: TGTGCCAGCAGCACAAGGTACCCCGGAGTACAGCCCCAGCATTTT
cdr3_aa: CASSTRYPGVQPQHF
v_call: TRBV21-1
j_call: TRBJ1-5
clone_size: few
d_call: .

cdr3_nt: TGTGCCACCTGGAGTGGGTTTGGGGCCGGGGAGCTGTTTTTT
cdr3_aa: CATWSGFGAGELFF
v_call: TRBV15
j_call: TRBJ2-2
clone_size: .
d_call: .

cdr3_nt: TGTGCCAGCAGCCCTTCCCCTGAAGGCTACACCTTC
cdr3_aa: CASSPSPEGYTF
v_call: TRBV12-3/TRBV12-4
j_call: TRBJ1-2
clone_size: few
d_call: .

cdr3_nt: TGTGCCAGCAGCTCCTTAGGTATAGCGGGAGCCTACGAGCAGTACTTC
cdr3_aa: CASSSLGIAGAYEQYF
v_call: TRBV28
j_call: TRBJ2-7
clone_size: .
d_call: TRBD2

cdr3_nt: TGTGCCAGCAGCCCCTCGTTCTGGAACTGTGGCTACACCTTC
cdr3_aa: CASSPSFWNCGYTF
v_call: TRBV7-8
j_call: TRBJ1-2
clone_size: .
d_call: .

cdr3_nt: TGTGCCAGCTCACCTCGCCCCCCAGGACAGGGCGAATCACCCCTCCACTTT
cdr3_aa: CASSPRPPGQGESPLHF
v_call: TRBV18
j_call: TRBJ1-6
clone_size: .
d_call: TRBD1

cdr3_nt: TGCAGTGCTAGACCGAGGGGGGGGGATGAGCAGTTCTTC
cdr3_aa: CSARPRGGDEQFF
v_call: TRBV20-1
j_call: TRBJ2-1
clone_size: .
d_call: .

cdr3_nt: TGTGCCAGCACCACGACTGGCGGGAGTGGTAACATTCAGTACTTC
cdr3_aa: CASTTTGGSGNIQYF
v_call: TRBV28
j_call: TRBJ2-4
clone_size: .
d_call: TRBD2

cdr3_nt: TGTGCCAGCAGTCCCAATTTTCAGGGGATGACGTTCTTC
cdr3_aa: CASSPNFQGMTFF
v_call: TRBV12-3/TRBV12-4
j_call: TRBJ2-1
clone_size: many
d_call: .

cdr3_nt: TGCAGTGCTACCGGGTCCCTAGCGGCATCCTACGAGCAGTACTTC
cdr3_aa: CSATGSLAASYEQYF
v_call: TRBV20-1
j_call: TRBJ2-7
clone_size: .
d_call: TRBD2

cdr3_nt: TGTGCCAGCAGCTTCAAAACAGGGACTGGAAACACCATATATTTT
cdr3_aa: CASSFKTGTGNTIYF
v_call: TRBV5-6
j_call: TRBJ1-3
clone_size: few
d_call: .

cdr3_nt: TGTGCCAGCAGCCAGGGGATGAGCAATCCGCCCCAGCATTTT
cdr3_aa: CASSQGMSNPPQHF
v_call: TRBV3-1
j_call: TRBJ1-5
clone_size: once
d_call: .

cdr3_nt: TGCAGCGTTGAAGGATGGGACACTGAAGCTTTCTTT
cdr3_aa: CSVEGWDTEAFF
v_call: TRBV29-1
j_call: TRBJ1-1
clone_size: .
d_call: .

cdr3_nt: TGTGCCAGCAGTTTACTGGGTGGAAACCCCATATATTTT
cdr3_aa: CASSLLGGNPIYF
v_call: TRBV12-3/TRBV12-4
j_call: TRBJ1-3
clone_size: .
d_call: .

cdr3_nt: TGCGCCAGCAGCTTGGCGCTTTACAATGAGCAGTTCTTC
cdr3_aa: CASSLALYNEQFF
v_call: TRBV5-1
j_call: TRBJ2-1
clone_size: many
d_call: .

cdr3_nt: TGCGCCAGCAGGGGGGGACAGGGCGTCGGGGAGCTGTTTTTT
cdr3_aa: CASRGGQGVGELFF
v_call: TRBV5-1
j_call: TRBJ2-2
clone_size: .
d_call: TRBD1

cdr3_nt: TGTGCCAGCAGTTCCGTAGGGGTACTGTCACCCCTCCACTTT
cdr3_aa: CASSSVGVLSPLHF
v_call: TRBV5-5
j_call: TRBJ1-6
clone_size: many
d_call: .

cdr3_nt: TGTGCCAGCAACCAACGATGGGGGACAGGGAACACCGGGGAGCTGTTTTTT
cdr3_aa: CASNQRWGTGNTGELFF
v_call: TRBV28
j_call: TRBJ2-2
clone_size: few
d_call: TRBD1

cdr3_nt: TGTGCCTGGGGTGGTCTAGCGGTAACCGACGAGCAGTACTTC
cdr3_aa: CAWGGLAVTDEQYF
v_call: TRBV30
j_call: TRBJ2-7
clone_size: few
d_call: TRBD2

cdr3_nt: TGCAGCGTAAGACTGACCGGGACAGGGAACACCGGGGAGCTGTTTTTT
cdr3_aa: CSVRLTGTGNTGELFF
v_call: TRBV29-1
j_call: TRBJ2-2
clone_size: .
d_call: TRBD1

cdr3_nt: TGTGCCAGCAGTGGGACAGTTTTGAACACTGAAGCTTTCTTT
cdr3_aa: CASSGTVLNTEAFF
v_call: TRBV6-6
j_call: TRBJ1-1
clone_size: .
d_call: TRBD1

cdr3_nt: TGTGCCAGCAGTTCAAGACTAGCGGACCAAGAGACCCAGTACTTC
cdr3_aa: CASSSRLADQETQYF
v_call: TRBV9
j_call: TRBJ2-5
clone_size: .
d_call: TRBD2

cdr3_nt: TGTGCCTGGAGCGTTGGACAGAACACTGAAGCTTTCTTT
cdr3_aa: CAWSVGQNTEAFF
v_call: TRBV30
j_call: TRBJ1-1
clone_size: .
d_call: .

cdr3_nt: TGTGCCAGCAGTTTGACTAGCGGGCCCGCTTACGAGCAGTACTTC
cdr3_aa: CASSLTSGPAYEQYF
v_call: TRBV27
j_call: TRBJ2-7
clone_size: many
d_call: TRBD2

cdr3_nt: TGTGCCAGCTCACCACGGGTTAGGCAGCCCTACAATGAGCAGTTCTTC
cdr3_aa: CASSPRVRQPYNEQFF
v_call: TRBV18
j_call: TRBJ2-1
clone_size: many
d_call: .

cdr3_nt: TGCGCCAGCAGCTTGGGACAGGTCAACAATGAGCAGTTCTTC
cdr3_aa: CASSLGQVNNEQFF
v_call: TRBV5-1
j_call: TRBJ2-1
clone_size: many
d_call: .

cdr3_nt: TGTGCCAGCAGCTTTTTCCTTGGACAGGGGGGAAACACCATATATTTT
cdr3_aa: CASSFFLGQGGNTIYF
v_call: TRBV7-2
j_call: TRBJ1-3
clone_size: few
d_call: TRBD1